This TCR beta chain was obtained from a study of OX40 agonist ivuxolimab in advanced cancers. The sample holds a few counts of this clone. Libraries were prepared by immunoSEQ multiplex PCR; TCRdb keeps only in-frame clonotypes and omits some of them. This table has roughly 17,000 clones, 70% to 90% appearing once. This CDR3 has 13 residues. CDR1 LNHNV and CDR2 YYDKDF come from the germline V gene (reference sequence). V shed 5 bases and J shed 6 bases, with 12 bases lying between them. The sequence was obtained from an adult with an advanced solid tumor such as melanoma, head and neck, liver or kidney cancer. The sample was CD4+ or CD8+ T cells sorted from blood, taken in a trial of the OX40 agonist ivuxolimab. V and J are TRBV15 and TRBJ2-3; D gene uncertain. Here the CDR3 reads CATSPTTFDTQYF. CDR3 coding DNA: TGTGCCACCAGCCCGACAACTTTCGATACGCAGTATTTT.